The clone carrying this T cell receptor (beta chain) was picked up one time. The data were obtained in a study of blood T cell repertoires in COVID-19. This CDR3 spans 15 amino acids. Trimming removed 2 bases from V and 7 bases from J, with 15 bases in between. Germline V gene data show CDR1 as LGHDT and CDR2 as YNNKEL (reference sequence). Repertoires were generated with immunoSEQ multiplex PCR, while TCRdb's copy carries only in-frame clones and drops some. The repertoire consists of roughly 130,000 clones, with about 80% occurring once and the leading ten covering approximately 17%. This receptor was identified in a man in his forties or fifties with acute or convalescent COVID-19. The chain uses TRBV3-1 (or the pseudogene TRBV3-2) and TRBJ2-1, with D perhaps TRBD1 (6 bases). Input material: peripheral blood. In DNA, the CDR3 is TGTGCCAGCAGCCAAAGCAGGGGCTCTTGGAATGAGCAGTTCTTC. Translating it yields CASSQSRGSWNEQFF.